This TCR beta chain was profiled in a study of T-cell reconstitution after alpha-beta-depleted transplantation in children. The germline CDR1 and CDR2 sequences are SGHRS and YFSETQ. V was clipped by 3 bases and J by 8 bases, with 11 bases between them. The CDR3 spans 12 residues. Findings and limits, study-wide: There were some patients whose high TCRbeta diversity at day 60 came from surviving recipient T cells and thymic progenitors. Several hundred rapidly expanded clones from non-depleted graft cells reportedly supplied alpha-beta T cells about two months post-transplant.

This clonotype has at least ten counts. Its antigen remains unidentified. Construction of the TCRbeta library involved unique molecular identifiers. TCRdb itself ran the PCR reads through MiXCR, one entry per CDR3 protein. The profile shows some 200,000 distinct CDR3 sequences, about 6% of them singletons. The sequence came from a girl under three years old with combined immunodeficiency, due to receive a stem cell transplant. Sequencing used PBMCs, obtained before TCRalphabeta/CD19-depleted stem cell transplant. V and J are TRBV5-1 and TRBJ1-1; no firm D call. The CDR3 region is CASSYGGEEAFF. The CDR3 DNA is TGCGCCAGCAGCTATGGCGGGGAGGAAGCTTTCTTT. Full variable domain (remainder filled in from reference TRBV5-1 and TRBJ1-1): KAGVTQTPRYLIKTRGQQVTLSCSPISGHRSVSWYQQTPGQGLQFLFEYFSETQRNKGNFPGRFSGRQFSNSRSEMNVSTLELGDSALYLCASSYGGEEAFFGQGTRLTVV.